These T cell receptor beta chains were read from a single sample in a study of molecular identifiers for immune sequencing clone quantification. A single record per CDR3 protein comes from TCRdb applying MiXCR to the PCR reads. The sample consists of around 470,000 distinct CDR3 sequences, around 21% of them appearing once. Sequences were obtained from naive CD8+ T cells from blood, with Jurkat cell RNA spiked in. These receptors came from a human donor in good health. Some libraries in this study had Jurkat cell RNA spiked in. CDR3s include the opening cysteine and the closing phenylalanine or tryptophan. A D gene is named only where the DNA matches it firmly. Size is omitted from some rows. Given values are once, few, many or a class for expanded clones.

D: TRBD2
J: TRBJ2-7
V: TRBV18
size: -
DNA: TGTGCCAGCTCACCCAGGGAGGGGTGCTACTACGAGCAGTACTTC
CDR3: CASSPREGCYYEQYF

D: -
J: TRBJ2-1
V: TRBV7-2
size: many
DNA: TGTGCCAGCAGCTTAGTCGGCGGGACCTACAATGAGCAGTTCTTC
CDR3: CASSLVGGTYNEQFF

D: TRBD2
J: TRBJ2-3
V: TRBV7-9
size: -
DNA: TGTGCCAGCCAAGCTTTGGTCGGGACGGGAGGGCCGGCAGATACGCAGTATTTT
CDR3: CASQALVGTGGPADTQYF

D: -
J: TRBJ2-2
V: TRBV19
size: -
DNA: TGTGCCAGTACGGACGGGGGTAGAGCCGGGGAGCTGTTTTTT
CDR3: CASTDGGRAGELFF

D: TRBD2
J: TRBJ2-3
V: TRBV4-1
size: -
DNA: TGCGCCAGCAGCCGTGGGACTAGCGGGGGTTTGTCAGATACGCAGTATTTT
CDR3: CASSRGTSGGLSDTQYF

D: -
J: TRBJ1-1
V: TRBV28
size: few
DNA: TGTGCCAGCAGTTTGTGGACAAAGAACACTGAAGCTTTCTTT
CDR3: CASSLWTKNTEAFF

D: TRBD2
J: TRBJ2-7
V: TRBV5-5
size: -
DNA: TGTACCAGCAGCCGGGGTAGCGGGATAACCTACGAGCAGTACTTC
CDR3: CTSSRGSGITYEQYF

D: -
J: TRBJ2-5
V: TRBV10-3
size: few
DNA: TGTGCCATCAGTGAGTCGAATCCAGGGACCCTTCTTTACCAAGAGACCCAGTACTTC
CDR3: CAISESNPGTLLYQETQYF

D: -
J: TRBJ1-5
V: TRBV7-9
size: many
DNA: TGTGCCAGCAGGCCGGGCGCGGGCAATCAGCCCCAGCATTTT
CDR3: CASRPGAGNQPQHF

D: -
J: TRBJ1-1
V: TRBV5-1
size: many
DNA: TGCGCCAGCAGCTTGGACGGCTATCTGAACACTGAAGCTTTCTTT
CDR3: CASSLDGYLNTEAFF

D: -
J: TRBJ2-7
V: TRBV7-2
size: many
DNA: TGTGCCAGCAGCCCACCATCGATCTCCTACGAGCAGTACTTC
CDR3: CASSPPSISYEQYF

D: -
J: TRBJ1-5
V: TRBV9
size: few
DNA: TGTGCCAGCAGCGATGCGTATAGCAATCAGCCCCAGCATTTT
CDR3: CASSDAYSNQPQHF

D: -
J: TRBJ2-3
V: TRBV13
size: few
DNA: TGTGCCAGCAGCTTAGAGCTAGGGGGAGTCACAGATACGCAGTATTTT
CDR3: CASSLELGGVTDTQYF

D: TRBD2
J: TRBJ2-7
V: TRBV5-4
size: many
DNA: TGTGCCAGCAGCCCGGCTAGCGGGAGTTCCTACGAGCAGTACTTC
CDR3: CASSPASGSSYEQYF

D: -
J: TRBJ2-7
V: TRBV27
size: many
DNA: TGTGCCAGCAGTTTGGGCAGGGCGGGGAGCGAGCAGTACTTC
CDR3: CASSLGRAGSEQYF

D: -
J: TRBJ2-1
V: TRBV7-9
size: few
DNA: TGTGCCAGCAGCCCCCCTGCCCAGCGCGCGTTAGGGAATGAGCAGTTCTTC
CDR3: CASSPPAQRALGNEQFF

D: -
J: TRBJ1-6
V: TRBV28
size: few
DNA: TGTGCCAGCAGCCGCGGGGGAGGGAATTCACCCCTCCACTTT
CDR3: CASSRGGGNSPLHF

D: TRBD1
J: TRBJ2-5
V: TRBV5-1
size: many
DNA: TGCGCCAGCAGACGGACAGGGGGCGAGACCCAGTACTTC
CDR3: CASRRTGGETQYF

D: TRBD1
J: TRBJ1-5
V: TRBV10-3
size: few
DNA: TGTGCCTTCAGTGAGGGGACAGACAATCAGCCCCAGCATTTT
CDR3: CAFSEGTDNQPQHF

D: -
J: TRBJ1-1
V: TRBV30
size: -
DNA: TGTGCCTGTTCAGACCAGAACACTGAAGCTTTCTTT
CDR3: CACSDQNTEAFF

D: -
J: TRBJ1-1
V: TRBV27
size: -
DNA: TGTGCCAGCAGCTACCGTTCTGGGATGAACACTGAAGCTTTCTTT
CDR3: CASSYRSGMNTEAFF

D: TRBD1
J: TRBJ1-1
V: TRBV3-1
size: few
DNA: TGTGCCAGCAGCACGACAGGGGAGGCAATGAACACTGAAGCTTTCTTT
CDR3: CASSTTGEAMNTEAFF

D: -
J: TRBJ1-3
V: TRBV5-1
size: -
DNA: TGCGCCAGCAGCTTGGAGGGGGATGAGGGAAACACCATATATTTT
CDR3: CASSLEGDEGNTIYF

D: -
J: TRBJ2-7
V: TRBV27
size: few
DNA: TGTGCCAGCAGTCCACTACCTTTGACATGGTCCGGCCCCCAGTACGGGAGCTCCTACGAGCAGTACTTC
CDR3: CASSPLPLTWSGPQYGSSYEQYF

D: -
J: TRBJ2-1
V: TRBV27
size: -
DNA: TGTGCCAGCAGTCCCCCCCCCCATTCTTACAATGTGCAGTTCTTC
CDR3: CASSPPPHSYNVQFF

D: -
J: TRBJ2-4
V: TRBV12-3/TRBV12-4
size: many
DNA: TGTGCCAGCAGTTCTAGAGGGGGTGTTCAGTACTTC
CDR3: CASSSRGGVQYF

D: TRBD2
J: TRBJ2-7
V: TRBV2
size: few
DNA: TGTGCCAGCACGACTAGCGGGGGTAGAGAGCAGTACTTC
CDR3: CASTTSGGREQYF

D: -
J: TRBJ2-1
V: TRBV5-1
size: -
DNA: TGCGCCAGCAGCTTGAAAAGCAATGAGCAGTTCTTC
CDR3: CASSLKSNEQFF

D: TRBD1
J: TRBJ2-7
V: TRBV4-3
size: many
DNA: TGCGCCAGCAGCCAAGTAACAGGGGGTCGCTACGAGCAGTACTTC
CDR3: CASSQVTGGRYEQYF

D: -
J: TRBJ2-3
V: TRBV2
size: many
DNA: TGTGCCAGCAGTTTGTGGGAGAGAGGCACAGATACGCAGTATTTT
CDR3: CASSLWERGTDTQYF

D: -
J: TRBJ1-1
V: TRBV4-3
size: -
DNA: TGCGCCAGCAGCCAAGATCAAGGGCGAGACACTGAAGCTTTCTTT
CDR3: CASSQDQGRDTEAFF

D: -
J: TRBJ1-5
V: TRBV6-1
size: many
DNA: TGTGCCAGCAGTGATAATAGCGATAGCAATCAGCCCCAGCATTTT
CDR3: CASSDNSDSNQPQHF

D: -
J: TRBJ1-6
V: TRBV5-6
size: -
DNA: TGTGCCAGCAGCTTTGAGACAGGCCTTCAGACCTCACCCCTCCACTTT
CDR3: CASSFETGLQTSPLHF

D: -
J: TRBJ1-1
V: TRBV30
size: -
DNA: TGTGCCTGGGGGAGGTGGACTGAAGCTTTCTTT
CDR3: CAWGRWTEAFF

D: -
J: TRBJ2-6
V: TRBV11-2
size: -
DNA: TGTGCCAGCAGCGGTTTCTCACTTCTGGCTGCCAACGTCCTGACTTTC
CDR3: CASSGFSLLAANVLTF

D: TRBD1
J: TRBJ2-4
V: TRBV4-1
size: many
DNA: TGCGCCAGCAGCCCCTACGAGGGGGCCTTTACCAAAAACATTCAGTACTTC
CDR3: CASSPYEGAFTKNIQYF

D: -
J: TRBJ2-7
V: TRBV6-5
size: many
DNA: TGTGCCAGTGGATTCGGACAAGAAGCCTACGAGCAGTACTTC
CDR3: CASGFGQEAYEQYF

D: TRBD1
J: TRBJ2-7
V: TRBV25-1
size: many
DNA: TGTGCCAGCAGTGCCGGGACAGGGCCCTACGAGCAGTACTTC
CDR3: CASSAGTGPYEQYF

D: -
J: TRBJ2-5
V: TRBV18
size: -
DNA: TGTGCCAGCTCCCCCCGGATGGAAGAGACCCAGTACTTC
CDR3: CASSPRMEETQYF

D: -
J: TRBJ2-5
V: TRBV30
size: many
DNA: TGTGCCTGGAATGAGGTCGCTCGCGAGACCCAGTACTTC
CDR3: CAWNEVARETQYF

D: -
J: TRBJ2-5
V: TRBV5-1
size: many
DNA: TGCGCCAGCAGCTTGATTCTAGCTCAGAGTGGGGAGACCCAGTACTTC
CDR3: CASSLILAQSGETQYF

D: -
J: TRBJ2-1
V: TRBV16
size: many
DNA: TGTGCCAGCGGGGGGGCCGCTGAGCAGTTCTTC
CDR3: CASGGAAEQFF

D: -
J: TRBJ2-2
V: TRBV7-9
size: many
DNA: TGTGCCAGCAGCCCGATTGCCAGCGGAACGAACACCGGGGAGCTGTTTTTT
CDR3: CASSPIASGTNTGELFF

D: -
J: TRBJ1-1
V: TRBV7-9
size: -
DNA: TGTGCCAGCGGCACGGGAGCAGAGACTGAAGCTTTCTTT
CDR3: CASGTGAETEAFF

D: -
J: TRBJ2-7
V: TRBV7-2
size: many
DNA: TGTGCCAGCAGCCCCCGGTCCCCCTACGAGCAGTACTTC
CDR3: CASSPRSPYEQYF

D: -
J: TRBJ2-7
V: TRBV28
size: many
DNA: TGTGCCAGCAGTTTACCCCAGGGGTACGAGCAGTACTTC
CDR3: CASSLPQGYEQYF

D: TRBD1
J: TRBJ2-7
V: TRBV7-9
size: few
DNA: TGTGCCAGCAGCCCCCCCGGGACAGGGGAGGGCGAGCAGTACTTC
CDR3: CASSPPGTGEGEQYF

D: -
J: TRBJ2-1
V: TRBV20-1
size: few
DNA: TGCAGTGCTAGGGGAACTAGCAGGAATGAGCAGTTCTTC
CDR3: CSARGTSRNEQFF

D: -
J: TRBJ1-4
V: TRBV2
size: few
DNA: TGTGCCAGCCTTGACCGACACTCTGTGGATGAAAAACTGTTTTTT
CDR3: CASLDRHSVDEKLFF

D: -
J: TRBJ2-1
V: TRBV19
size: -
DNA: TGTGCCAGTAGTATACCCGAGTACAATGAGCAGTTCTTC
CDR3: CASSIPEYNEQFF

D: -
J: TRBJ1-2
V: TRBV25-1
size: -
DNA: TGTGCCAGCAGTGAATCTTCCGCCTATGGCTACACCTTC
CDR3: CASSESSAYGYTF